The sequence of this T cell receptor (beta chain) was determined in a study of PD-1 blockade in classical Hodgkin lymphoma. Findings of the study overall: The authors excluded patients who started nivolumab under 1 year after ASCT. Prior to therapy, complete responders displayed diversity much like that of newly diagnosed patients. As was reported, newly diagnosed patients showed lower baseline TCR diversity than healthy donors did. By cycle point C4D1, TCR diversity had risen significantly in CD4+ cells (but not CD8+ cells).

Repertoires were generated with immunoSEQ multiplex PCR, while TCRdb's copy carries only in-frame clones and drops some. The data contain about 64,000 clones, 85% to 95% of them singletons. Time point indicated: cycle 4 day 1 (C4D1), after less than seven weeks of nivolumab. Each of the patients experienced relapse following autologous stem cell transplantation, and their brentuximab vedotin exposure differed. This clone was recorded only once. Its antigen is currently unknown. CDR3 length: 14 residues. V was trimmed by 5 bases and J by 6 bases, leaving 14 bases between them. Germline-derived CDR1 and CDR2 are WSHSY and SAAADI.

The sequences come from peripheral blood mononuclear cells (PBMCs), collected before the fourth cycle of nivolumab. The chain joins TRBV10-2 to TRBJ1-5, with D tentatively TRBD1 (5 bases). The clonotype was recovered from a human donor with classical Hodgkin lymphoma. The CDR3 coding sequence is TGCGCCAGCAGTCCTGGGGGGTTCTCTCAGCCCCAGCATTTT. Protein: CASSPGGFSQPQHF.